The rows below give T cell receptor beta chains drawn from one sample of a study of Ad26.COV2.S vaccination and SARS-CoV-2 variants. Produced via immunoSEQ multiplex PCR; TCRdb's table is partial and in-frame only. There are about 680,000 clones in the sample; 80% to 90% occur only once, and around 1.4% lies in the top ten. Sequences were derived from peripheral blood, sampled in a trial of Ad26.COV2.S vaccine versus placebo. The receptors originated from a person aged 18-60 years who received the Ad26.COV2.S COVID-19 vaccine or a placebo. Both conserved end residues are part of each CDR3. D genes are given only for firm matches. Size is omitted from some rows. Given values are once, few, many or a class for expanded clones.

NA,TRBJ2-3,NA,TRBV13,CASSLGSTRPSGTDTQYF,TGTGCCAGCAGCTTAGGGTCGACTAGACCCTCTGGCACAGATACGCAGTATTTT
few,TRBJ1-3,TRBD1,TRBV5-6,CASSWDRDGNTIYF,TGTGCCAGCAGCTGGGACAGGGACGGAAACACCATATATTTT
NA,TRBJ1-4,TRBD1,TRBV5-8,CASSSRQGLGEKLFF,TGTGCCAGCAGCTCCCGACAGGGGCTGGGAGAAAAACTGTTTTTT
NA,TRBJ1-2,NA,TRBV12-3/TRBV12-4,CASSSNPGTVYTF,TGTGCCAGCAGTTCCAACCCCGGGACCGTCTACACCTTC
once,TRBJ2-1,TRBD1,TRBV27,CASSFRDSPIYNEQFF,TGTGCCAGCAGTTTTCGGGACAGTCCTATCTACAATGAGCAGTTCTTC
many,TRBJ2-3,TRBD1,TRBV6-4,CASSKGTESTDTQYF,TGTGCCAGCAGTAAGGGGACAGAGAGTACAGATACGCAGTATTTT
NA,TRBJ2-7,NA,TRBV25-1,CASSDLSAGSYEQYF,TGTGCCAGCAGTGACTTATCGGCTGGTTCCTACGAGCAGTACTTC
NA,TRBJ2-6,NA,TRBV6-2/TRBV6-3,CASTPQGGLGANVLTF,TGTGCCAGCACCCCCCAGGGGGGGCTCGGGGCCAACGTCCTGACTTTC
NA,TRBJ2-1,TRBD2,TRBV5-1,CASTGGSGSSYNEQFF,TGCGCCAGTACGGGGGGTAGCGGTTCTTCCTACAATGAGCAGTTCTTC
NA,TRBJ2-5,NA,TRBV5-1,CASSSLLAETQYF,TGCGCCAGCAGCTCCCTCCTTGCAGAGACCCAGTACTTC
NA,TRBJ2-7,NA,TRBV19,CASSKGLTSYEQYF,TGTGCCAGTAGTAAAGGACTGACATCCTACGAGCAGTACTTC
NA,TRBJ2-1,NA,TRBV2,CASSEINEQFF,TGTGCCAGCAGTGAAATTAATGAGCAGTTCTTC
NA,TRBJ1-1,TRBD1,TRBV13,CASSPGTGLNTEAFF,TGTGCCAGCAGCCCGGGGACAGGGCTGAACACTGAAGCTTTCTTT
NA,TRBJ2-7,TRBD2,TRBV7-2,CASSFWPAGGSISYEQYF,TGTGCCAGCAGCTTCTGGCCAGCGGGGGGTTCCATCTCCTACGAGCAGTACTTC
NA,TRBJ2-2,NA,TRBV7-9,CASGGRQGNTGELFF,TGTGCCAGCGGGGGGAGGCAGGGGAACACCGGGGAGCTGTTTTTT
NA,TRBJ2-7,NA,TRBV6-5,CASSPEGHPFEQYF,TGTGCCAGCAGCCCAGAAGGGCATCCCTTCGAGCAGTACTTC
NA,TRBJ2-1,NA,TRBV30,CAWSLQVNEQFF,TGTGCCTGGAGTCTACAGGTGAATGAGCAGTTCTTC
NA,TRBJ2-1,NA,TRBV5-1,CASSLTESSYNEQFF,TGCGCCAGCAGCCTGACAGAGAGCTCCTACAATGAGCAGTTCTTC
NA,TRBJ1-1,NA,TRBV5-6,CASSQWTVLNTEAFF,TGTGCCAGCAGCCAATGGACAGTGCTGAACACTGAAGCTTTCTTT
once,TRBJ1-6,TRBD1,TRBV27,CASSLQGRRSPLHF,TGTGCCAGCAGCCTACAGGGGAGGAGGTCACCCCTCCACTTT
NA,TRBJ1-2,TRBD1,TRBV6-6,CASSYQAGTGIYGYTF,TGTGCCAGCAGTTACCAAGCCGGGACAGGGATCTATGGCTACACCTTC
NA,TRBJ2-2,NA,TRBV28,CASSSDGYGELFF,TGTGCCAGCAGTTCGGATGGGTACGGGGAGCTGTTTTTT
NA,TRBJ2-7,TRBD1,TRBV4-3,CASSQGQGAWEQYF,TGCGCCAGCAGCCAGGGACAGGGGGCTTGGGAGCAGTACTTC
NA,TRBJ2-2,TRBD2,TRBV5-4,CASSSSGWNTGELFF,TGTGCCAGCAGCTCTAGCGGGTGGAACACCGGGGAGCTGTTTTTT
NA,TRBJ1-2,NA,TRBV4-2,CASSQVSGVNYGYTF,TGTGCCAGCAGCCAAGTATCAGGGGTTAACTATGGCTACACCTTC
once,TRBJ2-7,TRBD1,TRBV6-6,CASSYRDRVNEQYF,TGTGCCAGCAGTTACCGGGACAGGGTCAACGAGCAGTACTTC
NA,TRBJ2-5,NA,TRBV7-3,CASSLTAGAQETQYF,TGTGCCAGCAGCTTAACGGCAGGGGCACAAGAGACCCAGTACTTC
once,TRBJ2-7,NA,TRBV18,CASSPSIQSYEQYF,TGTGCCAGCTCACCTTCGATCCAATCCTACGAGCAGTACTTC
NA,TRBJ1-2,NA,TRBV30,CAWSTGLGGYTF,TGTGCCTGGAGTACGGGTCTTGGGGGCTACACCTTC
once,TRBJ1-2,NA,TRBV2,CASSVRAPANYGYTF,TGTGCCAGCAGTGTACGGGCACCAGCTAACTATGGCTACACCTTC
few,TRBJ1-4,NA,TRBV3-1/TRBV3-2,CASSQLVQVDEKLFF,TGTGCCAGCAGCCAACTAGTACAGGTTGATGAAAAACTGTTTTTT
NA,TRBJ2-3,NA,TRBV5-1,CASSLAETDTQYF,TGCGCCAGCAGCTTGGCGGAAACAGATACGCAGTATTTT
NA,TRBJ2-7,TRBD2,TRBV7-2,CASSPQTSGSPLRREQYF,TGTGCCAGCAGCCCCCAGACTAGCGGGAGCCCTCTACGTCGTGAGCAGTACTTC
NA,TRBJ2-1,TRBD1,TRBV24-1,CATSDQTGGGKRYNEQFF,TGTGCCACCAGTGATCAGACAGGGGGCGGAAAGCGCTACAATGAGCAGTTCTTC
NA,TRBJ2-7,NA,TRBV3-1/TRBV3-2,CASSRGTYEQYF,TGTGCCAGCTCCCGCGGGACCTACGAGCAGTACTTC
NA,TRBJ2-6,NA,TRBV5-1,CASSLTAQRANVLTF,TGCGCCAGCAGCTTGACCGCGCAGAGGGCCAACGTCCTGACTTTC
NA,TRBJ1-2,TRBD1,TRBV29-1,CSVTAQGNYGYTF,TGCAGCGTTACCGCACAGGGGAACTATGGCTACACCTTC
NA,TRBJ2-1,TRBD2,TRBV19,CASSRTSGLYNEQFF,TGTGCCAGTAGTCGGACTAGCGGGCTATACAATGAGCAGTTCTTC
few,TRBJ2-7,NA,TRBV7-2,CASSLTGGPDSYEQYF,TGTGCCAGCAGCTTAACTGGAGGCCCTGACTCCTACGAGCAGTACTTC
once,TRBJ1-2,NA,TRBV7-9,CASSFANGQNYGYTF,TGTGCCAGCAGCTTCGCCAACGGACAGAACTATGGCTACACCTTC
NA,TRBJ1-4,NA,TRBV11-2,CASSFTTNEKLFF,TGTGCCAGCAGCTTCACAACTAATGAAAAACTGTTTTTT
few,TRBJ2-7,TRBD1,TRBV19,CASSIGGTAAYEQYF,TGTGCCAGTAGTATTGGTGGGACAGCGGCCTACGAGCAGTACTTC
NA,TRBJ2-5,NA,TRBV19,CASSIGSSEHQETQYF,TGTGCCAGTAGTATTGGGTCCAGCGAACACCAAGAGACCCAGTACTTC
NA,TRBJ2-1,TRBD2,TRBV24-1,CATSGQLADNEQFF,TGTGCCACCAGTGGCCAGCTAGCGGACAATGAGCAGTTCTTC
NA,TRBJ1-1,TRBD1,TRBV2,CASRAGTVQLGAFF,TGTGCCAGCAGGGCCGGGACAGTCCAACTAGGGGCTTTCTTT